The 11 T cell receptor beta chains listed next were all sequenced from one sample in a study of T cells in localized non-small cell lung cancer. The protocol was immunoSEQ multiplex PCR, while the TCRdb copy is restricted to in-frame clones and leaves out a portion. The data show 75,000 to 95,000 clones, with about 87% seen just once and 15% held by the top ten. Sequences were derived from peripheral blood, sampled before any cancer treatment. The receptors stem from a man aged 35 to 69 with stage I squamous cell lung carcinoma.

This clone was seen more than once but under ten times. The chain uses TRBV18 and TRBJ1-5; D ambiguous. CDR1 KGHSH and CDR2 LQKENI come from the germline V gene. The V end lost 3 bases, the J end lost 5 bases, and 5 bases lay between the germline ends. This CDR3 contains 12 residues. The CDR3 region has the DNA TGTGCCAGCTCACCGCGGGATCAGCCCCAGCATTTT. This codes for CASSPRDQPQHF.

The genes are TRBV2 and TRBJ2-5; D is perhaps TRBD2 (6 bases). Trimming removed 1 base at V and 10 bases at J, with 19 bases between. Germline V CDR1 and CDR2: SNHLY, FYNNEI. CDR3 length equals 15 residues. CDR3 amino acids: CASSEVRTGRMVQYF. As DNA, the CDR3 is TGTGCCAGCAGTGAAGTAAGGACCGGGAGAATGGTCCAGTACTTC.

The CDR3 is CASSPNTQYEQYF. The CDR3, as DNA: TGTGCCAGCAGCCCCAATACACAATACGAGCAGTACTTC. This rearrangement joins TRBV6-5 to TRBJ2-7; D uncertain. Per the germline V gene, CDR1 is MNHEY and CDR2 is SVGAGI. This CDR3 spans 13 amino acids. Deletions cut 6 bases from V and 4 bases from J, with 13 bases between.

The V and J genes are TRBV14 and TRBJ2-7, with D possibly TRBD2 on 5 matching bases. V was shortened by 1 base and J by 5 bases, with 12 bases between the two germline ends. The germline CDR1 and CDR2 sequences are SGHDN and FVKESK. The CDR3 totals 14 residues. In nucleotides, the CDR3 is TGTGCCAGCAGCCAAGGAGGGTCCCTCGACGAGCAGTACTTC. This sequence encodes CASSQGGSLDEQYF.

The V call is TRBV5-6, the J call TRBJ1-3, with D unclear. Trimming pared 4 bases from V and 0 bases from J, leaving 20 bases between. This CDR3 has 18 amino acids. Germline CDR1 SGHDT, CDR2 YYEEEE. The CDR3: CASSPLRTGGNSGNTIYF. The CDR3 DNA follows: TGTGCCAGCAGCCCCCTAAGAACGGGCGGCAACTCTGGAAACACCATATATTTT.

This chain uses TRBV5-6 with TRBJ2-3; D possibly uses TRBD1 or TRBD2 (5 bases each). The CDR3 totals 13 residues. Germline values: CDR1 SGHDT, CDR2 YYEEEE. Trimming left V 0 bases short and J 3 bases short, with 5 bases between. CDR3 sequence: CASSLGGTDTQYF. The CDR3 bases are TGTGCCAGCAGCTTGGGGGGGACAGATACGCAGTATTTT.

The chain couples TRBV18 to TRBJ1-5; the match to TRBD1 covers 8 bases. V lost 3 bases to trimming and J lost 0 bases; unmatched junction nucleotides: 10. The CDR3 runs 18 residues. CDR1 and CDR2 (germline): KGHSH, LQKENI. CDR3 sequence (DNA): TGTGCCAGCTCACCTTCCGGACAGGGCGCTTATAGCAATCAGCCCCAGCATTTT. It specifies CASSPSGQGAYSNQPQHF.

J is TRBJ1-2 and V is TRBV19; D is uncertain. The CDR3 runs 15 residues. The germline CDR1 and CDR2 sequences are LNHDA and SQIVND (reference sequence). V was pared by 7 bases and J by 4 bases, with 19 bases between. The CDR3 is CASTLEGHTPYGYTF. CDR3 nucleotide sequence: TGTGCCAGTACTTTAGAGGGCCATACCCCCTATGGCTACACCTTC.

This clone was seen a single time. The chain links TRBV9 to TRBJ1-2; D possibly corresponds to TRBD1 (5 bases). This CDR3 spans 13 amino acids. Trimming removed 0 bases from V and 6 bases from J, with 9 bases in between. Germline values: CDR1 SGDLS, CDR2 YYNGEE. The CDR3 reads CASSVEPGHGYTF. The CDR3 DNA reads as TGTGCCAGCAGCGTAGAACCAGGGCATGGCTACACCTTC.

This clone showed up just once. The chain joins TRBV15 to TRBJ2-2, with a weak D call TRBD1 (5 bases). V lost 6 bases and J lost 5, with 16 bases in between. The germline V gene encodes CDR1 LNHNV and CDR2 YYDKDF (reference sequence). There are 15 residues in the CDR3. CDR3 protein: CATRIDSFPTGELFF. For the CDR3, the DNA is TGTGCCACCAGGATTGACAGCTTTCCGACCGGGGAGCTGTTTTTT.

The chain carries TRBV7-2 and TRBJ2-1; 11 positions agree with TRBD2. The CDR3 sequence is 16 residues long. J was trimmed by 0 bases and V by 5 bases; bases with no gene match: 3. Per germline, CDR1 SGHTA and CDR2 FQGNSA. The CDR3 loop reads CASSPLAGGSYNEQFF. CDR3 in DNA: TGTGCCAGCAGCCCGCTAGCGGGGGGCTCCTACAATGAGCAGTTCTTC.